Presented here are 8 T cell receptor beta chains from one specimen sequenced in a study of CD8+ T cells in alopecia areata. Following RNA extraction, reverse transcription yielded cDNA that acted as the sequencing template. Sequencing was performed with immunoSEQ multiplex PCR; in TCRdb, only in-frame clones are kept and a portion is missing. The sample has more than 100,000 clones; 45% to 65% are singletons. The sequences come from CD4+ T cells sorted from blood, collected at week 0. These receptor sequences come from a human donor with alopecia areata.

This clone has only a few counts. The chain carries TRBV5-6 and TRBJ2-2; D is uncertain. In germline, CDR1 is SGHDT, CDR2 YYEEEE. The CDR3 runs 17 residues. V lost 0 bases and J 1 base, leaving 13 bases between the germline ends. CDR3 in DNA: TGTGCCAGCAGCTTGGTTACCGAGACGGGGAACACCGGGGAGCTGTTTTTT. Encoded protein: CASSLVTETGNTGELFF.

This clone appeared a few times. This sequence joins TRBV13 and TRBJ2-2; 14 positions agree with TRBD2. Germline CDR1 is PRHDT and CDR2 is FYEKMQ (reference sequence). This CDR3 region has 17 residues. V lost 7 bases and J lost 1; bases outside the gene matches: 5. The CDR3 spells CASKTGTSGRNTGELFF. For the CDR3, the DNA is TGTGCCAGCAAGACCGGGACTAGCGGGAGGAACACCGGGGAGCTGTTTTTT.

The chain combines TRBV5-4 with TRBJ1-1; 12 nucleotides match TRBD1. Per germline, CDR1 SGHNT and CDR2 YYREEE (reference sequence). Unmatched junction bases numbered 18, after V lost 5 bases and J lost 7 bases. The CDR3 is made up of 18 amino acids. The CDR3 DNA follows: TGTGCCAGCAGTTCCGTAACCGGGACAGGGGGCCTTAAAGGTGAAGCTTTCTTT. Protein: CASSSVTGTGGLKGEAFF. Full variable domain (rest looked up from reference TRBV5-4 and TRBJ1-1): ETGVTQSPTHLIKTRGQQVTLRCSSQSGHNTVSWYQQALGQGPQFIFQYYREEENGRGNFPPRFSGLQFPNYSSELNVNALELDDSALYLCASSSVTGTGGLKGEAFFGQGTRLTVV.

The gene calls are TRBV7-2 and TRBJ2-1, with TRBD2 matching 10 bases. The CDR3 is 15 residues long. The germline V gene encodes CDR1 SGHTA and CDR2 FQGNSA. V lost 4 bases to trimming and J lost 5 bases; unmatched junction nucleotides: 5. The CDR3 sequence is CASSWSGGANNEQFF. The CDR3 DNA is TGTGCCAGCAGCTGGAGCGGGGGGGCCAACAATGAGCAGTTCTTC.

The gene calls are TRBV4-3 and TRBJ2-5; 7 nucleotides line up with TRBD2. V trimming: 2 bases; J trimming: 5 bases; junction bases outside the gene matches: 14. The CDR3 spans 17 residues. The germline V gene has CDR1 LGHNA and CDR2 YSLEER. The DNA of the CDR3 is TGCGCCAGCAGCCAATCATTTCTGGGGGAGGGCCGGGAGACCCAGTACTTC. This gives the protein CASSQSFLGEGRETQYF.

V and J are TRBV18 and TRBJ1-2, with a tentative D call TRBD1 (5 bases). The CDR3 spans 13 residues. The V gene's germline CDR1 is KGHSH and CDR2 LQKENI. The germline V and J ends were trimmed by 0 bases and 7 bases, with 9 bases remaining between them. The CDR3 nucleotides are TGTGCCAGCTCACCACCTGAGACAGCTGGCTACACCTTC. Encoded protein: CASSPPETAGYTF. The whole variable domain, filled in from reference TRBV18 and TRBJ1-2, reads NAGVMQNPRHLVRRRGQEARLRCSPMKGHSHVYWYRQLPEEGLKFMVYLQKENIIDESGMPKERFSAEFPKEGPSILRIQQVVRGDSAAYFCASSPPETAGYTFGSGTRLTVV.

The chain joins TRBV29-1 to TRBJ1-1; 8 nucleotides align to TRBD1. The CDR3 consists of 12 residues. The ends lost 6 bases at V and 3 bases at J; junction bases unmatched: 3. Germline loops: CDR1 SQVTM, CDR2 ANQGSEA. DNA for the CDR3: TGCAGCGTGCGACAGGGGTACACTGAAGCTTTCTTT. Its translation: CSVRQGYTEAFF.

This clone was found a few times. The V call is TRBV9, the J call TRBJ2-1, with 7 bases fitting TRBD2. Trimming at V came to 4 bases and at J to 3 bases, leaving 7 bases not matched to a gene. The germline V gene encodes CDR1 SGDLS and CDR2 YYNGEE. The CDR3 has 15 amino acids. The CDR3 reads CASSFGLGFYNEQFF. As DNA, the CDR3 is TGTGCCAGCAGCTTCGGACTAGGTTTCTACAATGAGCAGTTCTTC.